Below are 28 T cell receptor beta chains sequenced from a single sample in a study of T cells in Graves' hyperthyroidism and ophthalmopathy. RNA transcripts served as the template for amplifying TCR beta CDR3 regions. Primed by the HTBI set, a first-round RT-PCR was run on the TCR CDR3. TCRdb processed the multiplex PCR reads anew with MiXCR; each CDR3 protein has one entry. The sample holds some 150,000 distinct CDR3 sequences, around 20% seen once. The specimen was blood. The receptors originated from a woman aged 45 to 65 with Graves' hyperthyroidism that later progressed to Graves' ophthalmopathy.

This clonotype appeared many times. The chain links TRBV11-2 to TRBJ2-1; D ambiguous. The CDR3 has 13 amino acids. Per the germline V gene, CDR1 is SGHAT and CDR2 is FQNNGV. The V and J ends lost 1 base and 5 bases respectively, with 6 bases between them. The CDR3 sequence is CASSLARNNEQFF. The CDR3 DNA is TGTGCCAGCAGCTTAGCTAGGAACAATGAGCAGTTCTTC.

The table lists this clonotype with many counts. The rearrangement links TRBV27 to TRBJ2-2; D possibly corresponds to TRBD1 (5 bases). Germline CDR1 reads MNHEY; CDR2 reads SMNVEV (reference sequence). There are 15 residues in the CDR3. Between the trimmed V and J ends, which lost 6 bases and 4 bases, there was a span of 15 bases. In DNA, the CDR3 is TGTGCCAGCAGGGTGACAGAACTTGGCACCGGGGAGCTGTTTTTT. Protein sequence: CASRVTELGTGELFF.

This clonotype was observed a few times. This chain connects TRBV6-1 to TRBJ2-5; unclear D gene. V lost 6 bases and J lost 1, with 9 bases in between. The CDR3 totals 13 residues. Per germline, CDR1 MNHNS and CDR2 SASEGT. The CDR3: CASRYSPQETQYF. DNA of the CDR3: TGTGCCAGCAGATACAGCCCCCAAGAGACCCAGTACTTC.

The chain couples TRBV5-5 to TRBJ2-5; 7 bases match TRBD2. The V gene end was trimmed by 3 bases and the J gene end by 7 bases; junction bases not matched to a gene: 6. The CDR3 covers 13 residues. Germline V CDR1 and CDR2: SGHKS, YYEKEE (reference sequence). The CDR3 is CASSSGLQRTQYF. CDR3 DNA sequence: TGTGCCAGCAGCTCGGGACTACAAAGGACCCAGTACTTC.

V is TRBV12-3 or TRBV12-4 and J is TRBJ2-5, with TRBD1 matching 8 bases. The CDR3 totals 15 residues. Germline trimming cut 5 bases from V and 5 bases from J; bases unmatched to any gene: 10. The CDR3, as DNA: TGTGCCAGCAGTCAGGGGGCAGGGCCGCGGGAGACCCAGTACTTC. It codes for CASSQGAGPRETQYF.

This clonotype was found a few times. The rearrangement joins TRBV5-1 to TRBJ1-1, with 7 bases identical to TRBD1. V trimming: 4 bases; J trimming: 2 bases; junction bases outside the gene matches: 5. The germline gives CDR1 SGHRS, CDR2 YFSETQ. CDR3 length equals 14 residues. The CDR3 DNA reads as TGCGCCAGCAGCCAGGGACAGAGAAACACTGAAGCTTTCTTT. Residues: CASSQGQRNTEAFF.

This clonotype was observed many times. The chain couples TRBV12-3 or TRBV12-4 to TRBJ2-1, with TRBD1 matching 7 bases. Trimming cost V 1 base and J 7 bases; bases outside gene matches: 1. This CDR3 has 13 amino acids. The CDR3 loop reads CASSLGQGNEQFF. CDR3 DNA: TGTGCCAGCAGTTTAGGACAGGGAAATGAGCAGTTCTTC.

CDR3 protein: CASSLTDQPQHF. The DNA for the CDR3 is TGTGCCAGCTCCCTTACAGATCAGCCCCAGCATTTT. The chain links TRBV6-1 to TRBJ1-5; D is unclear. The V and J ends lost 8 bases and 5 bases respectively, with 10 bases between them. Germline CDR1 and CDR2: MNHNS and SASEGT. The CDR3 runs to 12 residues.

The gene calls are TRBV5-1 and TRBJ2-3, with a possible D match to TRBD1 (5 bases). Germline CDR1 is SGHRS and CDR2 is YFSETQ. CDR3 length: 14 residues. Trimming stripped 2 bases from V and 5 bases from J, with 12 bases between. The CDR3 DNA follows: TGCGCCAGCAGCTTCCGACAGATGCAAGATACGCAGTATTTT. Amino acids: CASSFRQMQDTQYF.

This chain links TRBV6-1 with TRBJ1-5; D is uncertain. This CDR3 region has 14 residues. Germline CDR1 and CDR2: MNHNS and SASEGT. V lost 5 bases and J lost 2, with 10 bases in between. The CDR3 protein is CASSPRAGNQPQHF. The CDR3 DNA sequence: TGTGCCAGCAGTCCACGGGCGGGCAATCAGCCCCAGCATTTT.

The chain carries TRBV27 and TRBJ2-1; 10 bases match TRBD2. Trimming cost V 5 bases and J 4 bases; bases outside gene matches: 5. This CDR3 has 15 residues. Germline CDR1 and CDR2: MNHEY and SMNVEV (reference sequence). CDR3 nucleotide sequence: TGTGCCAGCAGTCCATCGACTAGCGGGTACAATGAGCAGTTCTTC. It yields the protein CASSPSTSGYNEQFF.

This clonotype was observed at least ten times. The chain carries TRBV6-1 and TRBJ1-1; D uncertain. Per germline, CDR1 MNHNS and CDR2 SASEGT. This CDR3 region has 12 residues. Trimming left V 6 bases short and J 1 base short, with 6 bases between. The DNA of the CDR3 is TGTGCCAGCAGCTTTAGGAACACTGAAGCTTTCTTT. As protein: CASSFRNTEAFF.

The table lists this clonotype with a few counts. The chain uses TRBV9 and TRBJ2-5; 13 bases align to TRBD2. The length of the CDR3 is 16 residues. Looked up from germline, CDR1 is SGDLS and CDR2 is YYNGEE. With V trimmed by 4 bases and J by 5 bases, 8 bases remained unmatched. The CDR3 bases are TGTGCCAGCAGCCGGACTAGCGGGAGTTATACGGAGACCCAGTACTTC. This gives the protein CASSRTSGSYTETQYF.

The chain joins TRBV14 to TRBJ2-2; TRBD1 agrees at 7 bases. Per germline, CDR1 SGHDN and CDR2 FVKESK. This CDR3 region has 17 residues. J gave up 4 bases and V 3 bases, and 11 bases lay outside the gene matches. The CDR3 spells CASSHLAGGTSTGELFF. CDR3 nucleotides: TGTGCCAGCAGCCATTTGGCAGGGGGAACGAGCACCGGGGAGCTGTTTTTT.

CDR3 sequence: CASSEFGSRLGFANTEAFF. Written as DNA, the CDR3 is TGTGCCAGCAGTGAATTTGGTAGTCGTCTGGGGTTCGCGAACACTGAAGCTTTCTTT. The gene calls are TRBV2 and TRBJ1-1; no firm D call. V was clipped by 2 bases and J by 1 base, with 23 bases between them. Germline CDR1 reads SNHLY; CDR2 reads FYNNEI. CDR3 size: 19 residues.

This clonotype was seen only a few times. The chain has TRBV27 and TRBJ2-7, with D tentatively TRBD2 (6 bases). Trimming took off 6 bases at V and 5 bases at J, with 20 bases between the two ends. The germline gives CDR1 MNHEY, CDR2 SMNVEV (reference sequence). The CDR3 runs 15 residues. The CDR3 DNA is TGTGCCAGCAGGTCGGTTAGTGCGGGGCGGAACGAGCAGTACTTC. Its protein product is CASRSVSAGRNEQYF.

At least ten counts were recorded for this clonotype. The J gene is TRBJ2-1, the V gene TRBV7-8; 8 bases line up with TRBD2. CDR1 and CDR2 (germline): SGHVS, FQNEAQ. The CDR3 runs to 15 residues. The trim removed 1 base at V and 6 bases at J, leaving 5 bases unmatched. Here the CDR3 reads CASSLEASGSNEQFF. The DNA of the CDR3 is TGTGCCAGCAGCTTAGAAGCCAGCGGGAGCAATGAGCAGTTCTTC.

In the case of this clonotype: The junction departs from the called germline gene at one end, perhaps through a read error. The chain is built from TRBV5-1 and TRBJ2-7; D unclear. The germline V gene has CDR1 SGHRS and CDR2 YFSETQ. This CDR3 spans 12 amino acids. The CDR3 DNA reads TGCGCCGGCAGCTCGGTTACCGGCGAGCAGTACTTC. Translated: CAGSSVTGEQYF.

The rearrangement uses TRBV15 and TRBJ2-5; 9 nucleotides align to TRBD1. V shed 3 bases and J 1 base; nucleotides not matched to a gene: 3. CDR1 is LNHNV and CDR2 is YYDKDF in the germline V gene (reference sequence). The CDR3 sequence is 15 residues long. The CDR3 DNA reads as TGTGCCACCAGCAGGAGACAGGGGGGCCAAGAGACCCAGTACTTC. Protein sequence: CATSRRQGGQETQYF.

DNA of the CDR3: TGTGCCTGGAGTGTACAAGGACAGGGGAGCAATCAGCCCCAGCATTTT. Translating it yields CAWSVQGQGSNQPQHF. The gene calls are TRBV30 and TRBJ1-5; 9 bases fit TRBD1. V was clipped by 0 bases and J by 1 base; unmatched bases: 4. Germline V lookup: CDR1 GTSNPN, CDR2 SVGIG (reference sequence). This CDR3 has 16 amino acids.

This clonotype came up many times. The chain combines TRBV6-1 with TRBJ2-7; 8 bases agree with TRBD1. CDR1 and CDR2 (germline): MNHNS, SASEGT. This CDR3 region has 12 residues. Unmatched junction bases numbered 2, after V lost 5 bases and J lost 5 bases. The CDR3 DNA reads TGTGCCAGCAGTCCGGACAGGGACGAGCAGTACTTC. Translating it yields CASSPDRDEQYF.

The sample holds many counts of this clonotype. The genes are TRBV30 and TRBJ2-7; tentatively, D is TRBD1 or TRBD2 (6 bases each). Germline CDR1 reads GTSNPN; CDR2 reads SVGIG (reference sequence). Trimming shortened V by 0 bases and J by 2 bases, and 11 bases separated the two germline ends. The CDR3 length is 14 residues. The CDR3 region has the DNA TGTGCCTGGAGTGTTATTCGGGGGCCCTACGAGCAGTACTTC. Protein: CAWSVIRGPYEQYF. The full variable domain, rest sourced from reference TRBV30 and TRBJ2-7, is SQTIHQWPATLVQPVGSPLSLECTVEGTSNPNLYWYRQAAGRGLQLLFYSVGIGQISSEVPQNLSASRPQDRQFILSSKKLLLSDSGFYLCAWSVIRGPYEQYFGPGTRLTVT.

J is TRBJ2-7 and V is TRBV25-1; 9 bases are a match to TRBD2. The CDR3 has 15 residues. CDR1 is MGHDK and CDR2 is SYGVNS in the germline V gene. V was clipped by 1 base and J by 7 bases; unmatched bases: 8. In DNA, the CDR3 is TGTGCCAGCAGTGAATTCGTAGCGGGAGCCGAAGAGCAGTACTTC. Its protein is CASSEFVAGAEEQYF.

This clonotype was counted a single time. This clone may be a read error of a much larger clone one base away. The chain employs TRBV18 and TRBJ2-7, with a possible D match to TRBD1 (5 bases). CDR3 length equals 13 residues. Germline CDR1 reads KGHSH; CDR2 reads LQKENI. Here the CDR3 reads CASSATVSYEKYF. The DNA of the CDR3 is TGTGCCAGCTCAGCGACAGTCTCCTACGAGAAGTACTTC.

This clonotype was counted many times. As DNA, the CDR3 is TGTGCCAGCAGCTCAACCCCCCGGGCGGCTGGGGGCCGTCTAGCCAAAAACATTCAGTACTTC. This translates into CASSSTPRAAGGRLAKNIQYF. The chain carries TRBV13 and TRBJ2-4; D perhaps matches TRBD1 (6 bases). The CDR3 sequence is 21 residues long. V lost 4 bases, J lost 0 bases, and 28 bases lay in between. Germline CDR1 reads PRHDT; CDR2 reads FYEKMQ (reference sequence).

In this sample, this clonotype turned up many times. The chain has TRBV28 and TRBJ1-1; 7 nucleotides line up with TRBD1. After removal of 6 bases from V and 1 base from J, the junction contained 8 bases not matched to a gene. CDR3 size: 15 residues. Germline loops: CDR1 MDHEN, CDR2 SYDVKM. The CDR3 DNA reads as TGTGCCAGCAGGCCTCCCGGGACAGCGAACACTGAAGCTTTCTTT. Its translation: CASRPPGTANTEAFF.

This clonotype turned up a few times. A much bigger clone sits one base away, suggesting this may be a read error. This likely comes from a read error, as the CDR3 has no conserved phenylalanine or tryptophan at its end. This chain links TRBV28 with TRBJ1-5, with D hard to call. Germline lookup yields CDR1 MDHEN and CDR2 SYDVKM. Trimming shortened V by 6 bases and J by 0 bases, and 9 bases separated the two germline ends. The CDR3 is 14 amino acids. For the CDR3, the DNA is TGTGCCAGCAGAGGTGGTTATAGCAATCAGCCCCAGCATCTT. It specifies CASRGGYSNQPQHL.

This clonotype appeared many times. J is TRBJ2-3 and V is TRBV29-1, with D uncertain. This CDR3 spans 15 amino acids. Germline values: CDR1 SQVTM, CDR2 ANQGSEA. Trimming cost V 1 base and J 2 bases, with 13 bases left between them. Here the CDR3 DNA reads TGCAGCGTTGAAGCTCCGGACGGATCCACAGATACGCAGTATTTT. This sequence encodes CSVEAPDGSTDTQYF.